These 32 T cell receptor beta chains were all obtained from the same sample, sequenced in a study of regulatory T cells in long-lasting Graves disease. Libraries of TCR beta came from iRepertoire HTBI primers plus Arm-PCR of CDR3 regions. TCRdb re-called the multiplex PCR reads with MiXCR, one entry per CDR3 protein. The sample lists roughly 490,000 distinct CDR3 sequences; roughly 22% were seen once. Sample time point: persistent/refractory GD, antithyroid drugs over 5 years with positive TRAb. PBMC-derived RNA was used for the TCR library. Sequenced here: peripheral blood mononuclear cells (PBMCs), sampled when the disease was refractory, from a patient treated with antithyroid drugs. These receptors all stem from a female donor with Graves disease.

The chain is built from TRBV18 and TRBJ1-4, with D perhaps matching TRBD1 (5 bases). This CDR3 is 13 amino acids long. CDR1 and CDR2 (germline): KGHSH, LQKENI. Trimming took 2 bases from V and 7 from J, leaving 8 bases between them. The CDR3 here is CASSPSGSEKLFF. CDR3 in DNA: TGTGCCAGCTCACCATCAGGGAGTGAAAAACTGTTTTTT.

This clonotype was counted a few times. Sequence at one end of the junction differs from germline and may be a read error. CDR3 in amino acids: CASKSGGGNTIYF. The CDR3 coding sequence is TGTGCCAGCAAGTCGGGCGGTGGAAACACTATATATTTT. This sequence joins TRBV2 and TRBJ1-3; D not certain. CDR1 is SNHLY, CDR2 FYNNEI, per germline. The CDR3 contains 13 residues.

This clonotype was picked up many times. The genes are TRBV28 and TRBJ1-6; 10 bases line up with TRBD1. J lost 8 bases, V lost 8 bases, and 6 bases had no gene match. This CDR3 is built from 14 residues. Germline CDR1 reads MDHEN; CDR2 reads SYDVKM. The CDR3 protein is CASFGDRGYSPLHF. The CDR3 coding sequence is TGTGCCAGCTTTGGGGACAGGGGTTATTCACCCCTCCACTTT.

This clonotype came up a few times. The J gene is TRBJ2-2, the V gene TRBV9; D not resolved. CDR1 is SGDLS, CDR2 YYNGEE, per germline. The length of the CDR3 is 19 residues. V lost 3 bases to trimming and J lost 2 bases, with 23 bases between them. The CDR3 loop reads CASSDVGLATILNTGELFF. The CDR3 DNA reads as TGTGCCAGCAGCGACGTAGGGTTAGCAACCATTCTTAACACCGGGGAGCTGTTTTTT.

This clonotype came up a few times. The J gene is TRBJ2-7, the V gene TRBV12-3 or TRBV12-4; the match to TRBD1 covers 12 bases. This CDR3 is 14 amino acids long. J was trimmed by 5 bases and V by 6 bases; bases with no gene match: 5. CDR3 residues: CASRWGTGGNEQYF. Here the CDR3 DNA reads TGTGCCAGCAGGTGGGGGACAGGGGGCAACGAGCAGTACTTC.

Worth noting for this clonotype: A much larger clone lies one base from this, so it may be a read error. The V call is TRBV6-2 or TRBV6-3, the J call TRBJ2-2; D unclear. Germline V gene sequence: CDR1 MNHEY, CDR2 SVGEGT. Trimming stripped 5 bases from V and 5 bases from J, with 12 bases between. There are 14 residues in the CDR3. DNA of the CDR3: TGTGCCAGCAGTAAAGCGCTGGAAACCGGGGAGCTGTTTTTT. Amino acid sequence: CASSKALETGELFF.

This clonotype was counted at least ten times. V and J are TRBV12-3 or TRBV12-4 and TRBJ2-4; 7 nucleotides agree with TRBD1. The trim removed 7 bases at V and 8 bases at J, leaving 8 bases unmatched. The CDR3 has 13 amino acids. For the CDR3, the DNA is TGTGCCAGCAACAGGGGACAAAGGGACATTCAGTACTTC. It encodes CASNRGQRDIQYF.

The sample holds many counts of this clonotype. CDR3 coding DNA: TGTGCCAGCAGTGTACAGGGGTTCAACAATCAGCCCCAGCATTTT. Protein sequence: CASSVQGFNNQPQHF. The rearrangement uses TRBV6-2 or TRBV6-3 and TRBJ1-5; TRBD1 matches 7 bases. CDR3 size: 15 residues. Trimming took 5 bases from V and 3 from J; bases not matched to a gene: 7. Germline CDR1 and CDR2: MNHEY and SVGEGT.

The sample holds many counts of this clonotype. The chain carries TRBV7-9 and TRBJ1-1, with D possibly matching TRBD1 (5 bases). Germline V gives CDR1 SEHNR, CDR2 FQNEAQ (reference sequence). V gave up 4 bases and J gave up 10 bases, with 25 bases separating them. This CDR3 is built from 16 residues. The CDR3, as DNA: TGTGCCAGCAGCTCGTCCAGGACGGCGACGAACACAGGAGCTTTCTTT. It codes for CASSSSRTATNTGAFF.

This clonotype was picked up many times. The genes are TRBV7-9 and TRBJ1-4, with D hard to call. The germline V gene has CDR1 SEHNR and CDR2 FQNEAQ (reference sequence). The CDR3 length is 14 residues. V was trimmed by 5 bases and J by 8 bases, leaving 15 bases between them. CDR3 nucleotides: TGTGCCAGCAGCCTACTCTGGGCAGAGGAAAAACTGTTTTTT. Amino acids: CASSLLWAEEKLFF. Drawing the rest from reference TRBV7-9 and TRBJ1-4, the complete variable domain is DTGVSQNPRHKITKRGQNVTFRCDPISEHNRLYWYRQTLGQGPEFLTYFQNEAQLEKSRLLSDRFSAERPKGSFSTLEIQRTEQGDSAMYLCASSLLWAEEKLFFGSGTQLSVL.

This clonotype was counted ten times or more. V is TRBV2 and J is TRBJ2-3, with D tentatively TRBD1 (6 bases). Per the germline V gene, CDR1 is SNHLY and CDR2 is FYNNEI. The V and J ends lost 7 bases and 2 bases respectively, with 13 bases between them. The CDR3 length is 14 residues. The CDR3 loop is CASTKGVDTDTQYF. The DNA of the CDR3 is TGTGCCAGCACGAAGGGGGTCGACACAGATACGCAGTATTTT.

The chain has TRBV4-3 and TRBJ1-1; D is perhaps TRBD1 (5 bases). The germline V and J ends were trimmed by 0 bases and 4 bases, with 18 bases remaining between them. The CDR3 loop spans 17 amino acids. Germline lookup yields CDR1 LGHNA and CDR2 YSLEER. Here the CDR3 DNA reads TGCGCCAGCAGCCAAGATTACCCACGGGGGAGGATCACTGAAGCTTTCTTT. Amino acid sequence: CASSQDYPRGRITEAFF.

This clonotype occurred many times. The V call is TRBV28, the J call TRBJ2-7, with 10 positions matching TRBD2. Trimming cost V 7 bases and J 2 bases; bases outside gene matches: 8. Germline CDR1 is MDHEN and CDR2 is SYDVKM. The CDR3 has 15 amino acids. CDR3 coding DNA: TGTGCCAGCACTACTCGGACTAGCGGAACCTACGAGCAGTACTTC. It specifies CASTTRTSGTYEQYF.

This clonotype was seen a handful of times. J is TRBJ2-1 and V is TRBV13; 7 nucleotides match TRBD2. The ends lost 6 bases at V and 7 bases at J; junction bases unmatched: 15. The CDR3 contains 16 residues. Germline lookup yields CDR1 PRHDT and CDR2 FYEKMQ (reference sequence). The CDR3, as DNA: TGTGCCAGCAGGGGCCCCAGGGACTGGCGGGGGAATGAGCAGTTCTTC. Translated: CASRGPRDWRGNEQFF. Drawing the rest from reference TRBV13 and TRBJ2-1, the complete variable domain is AAGVIQSPRHLIKEKRETATLKCYPIPRHDTVYWYQQGPGQDPQFLISFYEKMQSDKGSIPDRFSAQQFSDYHSELNMSSLELGDSALYFCASRGPRDWRGNEQFFGPGTRLTVL.

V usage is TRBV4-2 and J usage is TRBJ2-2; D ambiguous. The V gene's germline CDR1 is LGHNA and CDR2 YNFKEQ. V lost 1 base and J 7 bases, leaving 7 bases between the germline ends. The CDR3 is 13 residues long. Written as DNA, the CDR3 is TGTGCCAGCAGCCAAGCAGGTCACGGGGAGCTGTTTTTT. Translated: CASSQAGHGELFF.

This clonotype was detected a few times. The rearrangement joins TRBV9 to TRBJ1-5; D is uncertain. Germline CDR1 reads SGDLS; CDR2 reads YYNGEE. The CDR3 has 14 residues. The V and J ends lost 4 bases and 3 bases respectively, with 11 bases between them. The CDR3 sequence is CASSYRGINQPQHF. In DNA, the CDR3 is TGTGCCAGCAGCTACCGCGGTATCAATCAGCCCCAGCATTTT. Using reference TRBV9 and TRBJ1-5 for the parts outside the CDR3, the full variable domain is DSGVTQTPKHLITATGQRVTLRCSPRSGDLSVYWYQQSLDQGLQFLIQYYNGEERAKGNILERFSAQQFPDLHSELNLSSLELGDSALYFCASSYRGINQPQHFGDGTRLSIL.

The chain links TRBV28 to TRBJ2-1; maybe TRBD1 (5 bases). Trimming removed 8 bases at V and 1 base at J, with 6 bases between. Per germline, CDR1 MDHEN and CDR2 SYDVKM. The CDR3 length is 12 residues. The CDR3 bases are TGTGCCAGCGCAGGGTCCTACAATGAGCAGTTCTTC. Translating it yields CASAGSYNEQFF.

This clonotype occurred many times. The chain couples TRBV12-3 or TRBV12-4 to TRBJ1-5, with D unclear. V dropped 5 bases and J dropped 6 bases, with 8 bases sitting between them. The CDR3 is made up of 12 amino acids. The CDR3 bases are TGTGCCAGCAGTCCGTCCCCTCAGCCCCAGCATTTT. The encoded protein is CASSPSPQPQHF.

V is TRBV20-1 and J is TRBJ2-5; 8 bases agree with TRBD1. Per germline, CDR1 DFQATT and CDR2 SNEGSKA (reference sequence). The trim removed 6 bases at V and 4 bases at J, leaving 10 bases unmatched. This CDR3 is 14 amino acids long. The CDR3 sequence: CSAPGQGAGETQYF. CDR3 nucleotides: TGCAGTGCCCCCGGACAGGGAGCGGGAGAGACCCAGTACTTC.

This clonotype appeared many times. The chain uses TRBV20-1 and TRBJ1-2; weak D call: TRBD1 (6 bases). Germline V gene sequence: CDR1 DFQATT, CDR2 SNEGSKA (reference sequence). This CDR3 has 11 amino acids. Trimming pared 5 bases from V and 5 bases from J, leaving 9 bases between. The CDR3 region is CSAGDNYGYTF. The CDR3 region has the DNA TGCAGTGCTGGGGACAATTATGGCTACACCTTC.

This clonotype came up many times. Here the CDR3 DNA reads TGTGCCAGCAGTTGGGACAGGGTGGCCTACGAGCAGTACTTC. Translated: CASSWDRVAYEQYF. The chain joins TRBV28 to TRBJ2-7; 9 bases are shared with TRBD1. CDR3 length: 14 residues. CDR1 is MDHEN and CDR2 is SYDVKM in the germline V gene. With V trimmed by 4 bases and J by 2 bases, 3 bases remained unmatched.

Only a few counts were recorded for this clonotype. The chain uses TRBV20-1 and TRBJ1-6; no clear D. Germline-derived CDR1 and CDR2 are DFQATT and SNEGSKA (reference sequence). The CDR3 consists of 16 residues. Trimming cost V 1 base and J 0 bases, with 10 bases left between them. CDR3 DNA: TGCAGTGCTAGAGTGTTGGGCCTCTCCTATAATTCACCCCTCCACTTT. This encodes CSARVLGLSYNSPLHF.

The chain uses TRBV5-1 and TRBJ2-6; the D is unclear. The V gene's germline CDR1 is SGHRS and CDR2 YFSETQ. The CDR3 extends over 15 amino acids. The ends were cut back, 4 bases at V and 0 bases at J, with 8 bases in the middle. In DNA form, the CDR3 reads TGCGCCAGCAGCCGTGTGGACTCTGGGGCCAACGTCCTGACTTTC. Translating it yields CASSRVDSGANVLTF. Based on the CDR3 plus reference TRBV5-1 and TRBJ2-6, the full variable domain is KAGVTQTPRYLIKTRGQQVTLSCSPISGHRSVSWYQQTPGQGLQFLFEYFSETQRNKGNFPGRFSGRQFSNSRSEMNVSTLELGDSALYLCASSRVDSGANVLTFGAGSRLTVL.

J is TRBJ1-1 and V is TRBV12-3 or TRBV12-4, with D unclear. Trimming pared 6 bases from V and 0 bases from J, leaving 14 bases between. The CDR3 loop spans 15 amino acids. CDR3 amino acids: CASREGWNLNTEAFF. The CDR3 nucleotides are TGTGCCAGCAGGGAGGGTTGGAACCTGAACACTGAAGCTTTCTTT.

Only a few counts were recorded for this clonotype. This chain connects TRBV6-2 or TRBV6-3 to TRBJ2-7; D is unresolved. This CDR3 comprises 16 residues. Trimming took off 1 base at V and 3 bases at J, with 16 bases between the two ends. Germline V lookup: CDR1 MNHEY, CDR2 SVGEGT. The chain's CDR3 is CASSYFPETPDYEQYF. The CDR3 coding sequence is TGTGCCAGCAGTTACTTCCCGGAGACTCCAGACTACGAGCAGTACTTC.

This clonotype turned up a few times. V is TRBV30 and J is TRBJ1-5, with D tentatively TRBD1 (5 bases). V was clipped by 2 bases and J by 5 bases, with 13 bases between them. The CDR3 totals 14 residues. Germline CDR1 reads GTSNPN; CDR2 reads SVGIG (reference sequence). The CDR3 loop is CAWSFGTGDQPQHF. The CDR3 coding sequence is TGTGCCTGGAGTTTCGGGACGGGGGATCAGCCCCAGCATTTT.

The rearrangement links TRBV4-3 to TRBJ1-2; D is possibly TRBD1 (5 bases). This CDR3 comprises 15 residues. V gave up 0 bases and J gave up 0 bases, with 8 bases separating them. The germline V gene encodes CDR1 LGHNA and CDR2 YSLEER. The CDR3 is CASSQEGDANYGYTF. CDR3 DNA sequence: TGCGCCAGCAGCCAAGAGGGGGACGCTAACTATGGCTACACCTTC.

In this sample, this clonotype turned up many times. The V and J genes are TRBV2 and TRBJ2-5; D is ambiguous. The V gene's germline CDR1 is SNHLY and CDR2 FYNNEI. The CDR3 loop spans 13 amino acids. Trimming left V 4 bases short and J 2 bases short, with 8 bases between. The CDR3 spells CASSADGQETQYF. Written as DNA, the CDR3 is TGTGCCAGCAGTGCCGACGGGCAAGAGACCCAGTACTTC.

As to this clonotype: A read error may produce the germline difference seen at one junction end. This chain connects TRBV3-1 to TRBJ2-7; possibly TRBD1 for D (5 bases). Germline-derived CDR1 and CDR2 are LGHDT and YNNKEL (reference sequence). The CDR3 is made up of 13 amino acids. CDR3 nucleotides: TGTACCAGCAGCCAATTTCCCAGGGTCGAGCAGTACTTC. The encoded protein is CTSSQFPRVEQYF.

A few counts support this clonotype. The CDR3 DNA follows: TGTGCCAGCAGCTCCCGGCGTTTGGGGGGGGCAGAGACCCAGTACTTC. It translates to CASSSRRLGGAETQYF. The V gene is TRBV7-8, the J gene TRBJ2-5, with D possibly TRBD2 on 7 matching bases. The CDR3 is made up of 16 amino acids. The germline V gene has CDR1 SGHVS and CDR2 FQNEAQ. Trimming removed 4 bases at V and 4 bases at J, with 19 bases between.

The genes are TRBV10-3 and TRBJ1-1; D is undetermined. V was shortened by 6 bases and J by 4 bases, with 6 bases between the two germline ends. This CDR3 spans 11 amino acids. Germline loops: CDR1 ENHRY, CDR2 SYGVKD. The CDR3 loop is CAISSPTEAFF. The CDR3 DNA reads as TGTGCCATCAGCAGCCCCACTGAAGCTTTCTTT.

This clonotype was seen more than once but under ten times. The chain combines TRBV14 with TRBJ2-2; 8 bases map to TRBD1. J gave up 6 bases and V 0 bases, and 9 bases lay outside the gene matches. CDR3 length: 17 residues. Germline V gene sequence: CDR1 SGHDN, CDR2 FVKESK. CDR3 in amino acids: CASSQDSLRGRAGELFF. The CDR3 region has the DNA TGTGCCAGCAGCCAAGACTCCCTCAGGGGGCGCGCCGGGGAGCTGTTTTTT.